Shown below are 22 T cell receptor beta chains from a single sample sequenced in a study of early T cells in non-severe SARS-CoV-2 infection. TCRdb redid the calling of the 5' RACE reads with MiXCR, one entry per CDR3 protein. Among tens of thousands of distinct CDR3 sequences listed, about 5.3% were seen once. The sample was whole blood. These receptor sequences come from an adult who was a healthcare worker with PCR-confirmed SARS-CoV-2 infection or an uninfected control (not recorded which).

This clonotype was counted between two and nine times. The gene calls are TRBV7-8 and TRBJ2-7; 10 nucleotides agree with TRBD1. The V and J ends lost 6 bases and 7 bases, in that order; junction bases with no gene match: 9. CDR1 and CDR2 from the germline V gene are SGHVS and FQNEAQ. The CDR3 runs to 14 residues. The CDR3 spells CASSSRQGAGEQYF. The DNA of the CDR3 is TGTGCCAGCAGTTCGAGACAGGGGGCCGGGGAGCAGTACTTC.

This chain uses TRBV20-1 with TRBJ1-3; D uncertain. The germline V gene encodes CDR1 DFQATT and CDR2 SNEGSKA (reference sequence). The CDR3 runs to 15 residues. V was pared by 0 bases and J by 0 bases, with 9 bases between. The CDR3 here is CSARDGVYSGNTIYF. CDR3 nucleotides: TGCAGTGCTAGAGATGGGGTTTACTCTGGAAACACCATATATTTT.

This clonotype was observed at least ten times. J is TRBJ2-1 and V is TRBV19, with 9 bases fitting TRBD1. This CDR3 comprises 16 residues. Germline V lookup: CDR1 LNHDA, CDR2 SQIVND (reference sequence). The ends lost 5 bases at V and 1 base at J; junction bases unmatched: 6. CDR3 bases: TGTGCCAGTAGTGACCCGACAGGGGGGTCCTACAATGAGCAGTTCTTC. Translated: CASSDPTGGSYNEQFF.

This clonotype appeared many times. The chain uses TRBV5-1 and TRBJ2-2; TRBD1 agrees at 7 bases. Germline-derived CDR1 and CDR2 are SGHRS and YFSETQ. The CDR3 sequence is 19 residues long. With 4 bases clipped from V and 2 bases from J, the junction kept 17 bases outside the gene matches. CDR3 nucleotide sequence: TGCGCCAGCAGCGTCCACAGATTGGGACAGCTCGCAAACACCGGGGAGCTGTTTTTT. Translated, it gives CASSVHRLGQLANTGELFF.

There are many counts of this clonotype. The chain carries TRBV20-1 and TRBJ2-7, with D uncertain. CDR3 length: 11 amino acids. CDR1 DFQATT and CDR2 SNEGSKA come from the germline V gene (reference sequence). Trimming pared 3 bases from V and 6 bases from J, leaving 9 bases between. The CDR3 sequence: CSASLGSEQYF. As DNA, the CDR3 is TGCAGTGCTAGCCTCGGCAGCGAGCAGTACTTC.

There are many counts of this clonotype. The V and J genes are TRBV7-9 and TRBJ1-3; D is undetermined. V was cut by 3 bases and J by 0 bases, with 9 bases left in between. The CDR3 runs 15 residues. Germline CDR1 reads SEHNR; CDR2 reads FQNEAQ (reference sequence). The CDR3 DNA reads as TGTGCCAGCAGCTTTATCACGAGCTCTGGAAACACCATATATTTT. The encoded protein is CASSFITSSGNTIYF.

This clonotype came up many times. The V call is TRBV5-4, the J call TRBJ2-2; the match to TRBD2 covers 10 bases. The germline V gene has CDR1 SGHNT and CDR2 YYREEE (reference sequence). With 0 bases clipped from V and 4 bases from J, the junction kept 6 bases outside the gene matches. The CDR3 spans 17 residues. The CDR3 spells CASSLERSSGGTGELFF. The CDR3 DNA is TGTGCCAGCAGCTTGGAAAGGTCTAGCGGGGGCACCGGGGAGCTGTTTTTT.

This clonotype showed up many times. The chain links TRBV6-1 to TRBJ2-2, with D unresolved. The CDR3 sequence is 13 residues long. Germline V lookup: CDR1 MNHNS, CDR2 SASEGT. V lost 0 bases and J lost 8, with 7 bases in between. The DNA of the CDR3 is TGTGCCAGCAGTGAAGCTGGCCGAGGGGAGCTGTTTTTT. Its protein product is CASSEAGRGELFF.

This clonotype was detected ten times or more. The chain employs TRBV12-3 or TRBV12-4 and TRBJ1-4; D possibly corresponds to TRBD1 (5 bases). The CDR3 is made up of 16 amino acids. V lost 4 bases to trimming and J lost 8 bases, with 20 bases between them. This CDR3 is CASSSTRQGQKEKLFF. The CDR3 coding sequence is TGTGCCAGCAGTTCAACCCGGCAGGGCCAAAAGGAAAAACTGTTTTTT.

This clonotype is medium-sized within its sample. The CDR3 region has the DNA TGTGCCAGCAGTTACTCAACAGCGGGAGCCTACGAGCAGTACTTC. As protein: CASSYSTAGAYEQYF. V gene TRBV12-3 or TRBV12-4 combines with J gene TRBJ2-7; 8 nucleotides agree with TRBD2. The CDR3 runs to 15 residues. The trim removed 4 bases at V and 2 bases at J, leaving 7 bases unmatched.

This clonotype was observed many times. V is TRBV29-1 and J is TRBJ2-7; D might be TRBD1 (6 bases). The germline V gene has CDR1 SQVTM and CDR2 ANQGSEA. The CDR3 contains 13 residues. V was pared by 4 bases and J by 3 bases, with 13 bases between. The CDR3 DNA reads as TGCAGCGTTGTGACAGGTTGGGGCTACGAGCAGTACTTC. Residues: CSVVTGWGYEQYF.

At least ten counts were recorded for this clonotype. The chain joins TRBV7-2 to TRBJ1-4; weak D call: TRBD1 (6 bases). This CDR3 is 14 amino acids long. The V gene's germline CDR1 is SGHTA and CDR2 FQGNSA. V gave up 3 bases and J gave up 7 bases, with 12 bases separating them. The DNA of the CDR3 is TGTGCCAGCAGCTTCCAAAAAGGGGGTGAAAAACTGTTTTTT. Amino acid sequence: CASSFQKGGEKLFF.

There are many counts of this clonotype. This rearrangement joins TRBV6-2 or TRBV6-3 to TRBJ2-7; D remains unclear. Per the germline V gene, CDR1 is MNHEY and CDR2 is SVGEGT. Trimming left V 2 bases short and J 2 bases short, with 10 bases between. The CDR3 length is 14 residues. The CDR3 DNA reads TGTGCCAGCAGTTACCTCGCGGAAACCTACGAGCAGTACTTC. Protein sequence: CASSYLAETYEQYF.

This clonotype was picked up many times. The genes are TRBV19 and TRBJ2-6; D perhaps matches TRBD2 (5 bases). CDR1 LNHDA and CDR2 SQIVND come from the germline V gene (reference sequence). This CDR3 has 17 amino acids. The germline V and J ends were trimmed by 3 bases and 3 bases, with 15 bases remaining between them. Here the CDR3 reads CASSIGLRSVGANVLTF. In DNA form, the CDR3 reads TGTGCCAGTAGTATCGGACTCAGGAGTGTTGGGGCCAACGTCCTGACTTTC.

This sequence joins TRBV20-1 and TRBJ2-7; D might be TRBD1 (5 bases). The CDR3 is 12 amino acids. With 6 bases removed from V and 1 base from J, the gap between germline ends came to 10 bases. Germline V gene lookup returns CDR1 DFQATT and CDR2 SNEGSKA (reference sequence). CDR3 protein: CSARRQSYEQYF. The CDR3 DNA reads TGCAGTGCCAGACGACAGTCCTACGAGCAGTACTTC.

The CDR3 DNA sequence: TGCGCCAGCAGCCACGCAACGGGACAGCCAAAGGACTACGAGCAGTACTTC. It encodes CASSHATGQPKDYEQYF. The J gene is TRBJ2-7, the V gene TRBV4-3, with 7 nucleotides matching TRBD1. J was trimmed by 3 bases and V by 3 bases; bases with no gene match: 14. CDR1 and CDR2 from the germline V gene are LGHNA and YSLEER. This CDR3 region has 17 residues.

The chain combines TRBV6-6 with TRBJ2-5; 8 bases are shared with TRBD1. This CDR3 has 14 amino acids. Germline CDR1 MNHNY, CDR2 SVGAGI (reference sequence). The junction had 7 bases not matched to a gene; V was cut back by 6 bases and J by 4 bases. The CDR3 DNA sequence: TGTGCCAGCAGGCAGGGGGCTACCTTAGAGACCCAGTACTTC. Its translation is CASRQGATLETQYF.

This clonotype showed up many times. This rearrangement joins TRBV7-2 to TRBJ2-3; tentatively, D is TRBD1 (6 bases). Trimming left V 3 bases short and J 0 bases short, with 7 bases between. This CDR3 is 14 amino acids long. Germline V CDR1 and CDR2: SGHTA, FQGNSA. CDR3 in DNA: TGTGCCAGCAGCTTGGGGGCTAGCACAGATACGCAGTATTTT. Translation gives CASSLGASTDTQYF.

This clonotype was seen repeatedly, ten times or more. The chain carries TRBV7-8 and TRBJ1-2; tentative D call: TRBD1 (6 bases). The CDR3 totals 15 residues. Germline V gives CDR1 SGHVS, CDR2 FQNEAQ. The germline V and J ends were trimmed by 0 bases and 8 bases, with 16 bases remaining between them. Written as DNA, the CDR3 is TGTGCCAGCAGCTTAGCCGGGGGCGCGACTATGGGCTACACCTTC. Translating gives CASSLAGGATMGYTF. Complete variable domain (other parts from reference TRBV7-8 and TRBJ1-2): GAGVSQSPRYKVAKRGQDVALRCDPISGHVSLFWYQQALGQGPEFLTYFQNEAQLDKSGLPSDRFFAERPEGSVSTLKIQRTQQEDSAVYLCASSLAGGATMGYTFGSGTRLTVV.

This clonotype was seen a handful of times. The chain recombines TRBV12-3 or TRBV12-4 with TRBJ1-5; unclear D gene. The V end was cut by 3 bases, the J end by 3 bases, with 12 bases between. The CDR3 runs to 15 residues. The CDR3 nucleotides are TGTGCCAGCAGTTTTGGGATACACCTCAATCAGCCCCAGCATTTT. This codes for CASSFGIHLNQPQHF.

At least ten counts were recorded for this clonotype. V usage is TRBV19 and J usage is TRBJ1-2, with TRBD1 matching over 8 bases. After removal of 3 bases from V and 4 bases from J, the junction contained 10 bases not matched to a gene. Germline lookup yields CDR1 LNHDA and CDR2 SQIVND (reference sequence). This CDR3 has 16 residues. The CDR3 DNA reads as TGTGCCAGTAGTATTCCCCAGGGGGCTCCCTTCTATGGCTACACCTTC. Its translation: CASSIPQGAPFYGYTF.

This chain connects TRBV11-3 to TRBJ2-3; D might be TRBD2 (5 bases). Germline V gene data show CDR1 as SGHNT and CDR2 as YENEEA. V was trimmed by 1 base and J by 3 bases, leaving 11 bases between them. The CDR3 runs to 15 residues. CDR3 protein: CASSLGGLTTDTQYF. CDR3 nucleotides: TGTGCCAGCAGCTTAGGAGGGCTCACGACAGATACGCAGTATTTT.